The entry below describes one TCR beta chain. The antigen remains unidentified. This CDR3 has 14 residues. J gave up 1 base and V 7 bases, and 4 bases lay outside the gene matches. This sample was taken from a study of response to subunit inactivated influenza vaccine. Regarding the study as a whole: Seasonal influenza vaccination, on each occasion, was suggested by the authors to recruit few new T cells.

A single record per CDR3 protein comes from TCRdb applying MiXCR to the RT-PCR reads. Here the sample spans 400,000 to 550,000 distinct CDR3 sequences, roughly 25% being singletons. This receptor was taken from a middle-aged man who received an inactivated influenza vaccine. Sequences were derived from CD4+ T cells sorted from PBMCs, sampled around 5 days after vaccination. This chain uses TRBV12-3 or TRBV12-4 with TRBJ1-1, with TRBD1 identical over 9 bases. In DNA, the CDR3 is TGTGCCAGCACCGCGGACAGGGGGAACACTGAAGCTTTCTTT. Translation: CASTADRGNTEAFF.